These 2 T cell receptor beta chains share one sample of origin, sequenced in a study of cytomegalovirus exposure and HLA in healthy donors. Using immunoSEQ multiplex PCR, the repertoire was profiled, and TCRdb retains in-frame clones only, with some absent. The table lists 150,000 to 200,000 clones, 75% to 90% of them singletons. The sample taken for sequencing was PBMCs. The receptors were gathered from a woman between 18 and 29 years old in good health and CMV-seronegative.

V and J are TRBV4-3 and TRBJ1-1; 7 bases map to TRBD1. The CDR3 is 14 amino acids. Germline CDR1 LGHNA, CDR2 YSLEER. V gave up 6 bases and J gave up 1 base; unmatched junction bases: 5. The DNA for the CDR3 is TGCGCCAGCAGTCTAACAGGGGCGAACACTGAAGCTTTCTTT. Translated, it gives CASSLTGANTEAFF.

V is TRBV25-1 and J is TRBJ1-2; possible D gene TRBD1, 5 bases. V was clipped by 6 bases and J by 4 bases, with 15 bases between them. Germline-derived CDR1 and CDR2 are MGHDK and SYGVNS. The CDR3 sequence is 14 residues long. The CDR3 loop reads CASRSDTSSYGYTF. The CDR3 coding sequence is TGTGCCAGCAGATCGGACACCTCGAGCTATGGCTACACCTTC.